This passage covers 2 T cell receptor beta chains from one sample sequenced in a study of Ad26.COV2.S vaccination and SARS-CoV-2 variants. Treatment denoted: approximately 18 received Ad26.COV2.S at low or high dose, single or two shots; a few received placebo; per-sample allocation not given. Sampling took place 63 days after the first vaccine or placebo injection. The table came from immunoSEQ multiplex PCR; TCRdb's copy has only in-frame clones and leaves some out. This table has fewer than 500,000 clones, less than 95% appearing once. The source was peripheral blood, collected in a trial of Ad26.COV2.S vaccine versus placebo. These TCRs come from a person between 18 and 65 years old who received the Ad26.COV2.S COVID-19 vaccine or a placebo.

The genes are TRBV2 and TRBJ1-6; D not resolved. Trimming left V 2 bases short and J 5 bases short, with 10 bases between. The CDR3 covers 15 residues. CDR1 and CDR2 from the germline V gene are SNHLY and FYNNEI. The CDR3 here is CASSEWRTNNSPLHF. CDR3 coding DNA: TGTGCCAGCAGTGAATGGCGGACTAATAATTCACCCCTCCACTTT. Based on the CDR3 plus reference TRBV2 and TRBJ1-6, the full variable domain is EPEVTQTPSHQVTQMGQEVILRCVPISNHLYFYWYRQILGQKVEFLVSFYNNEISEKSEIFDDQFSVERPDGSNFTLKIRSTKLEDSAMYFCASSEWRTNNSPLHFGNGTRLTVT.

Concerning this clone itself: This sample also contains other DNA sequences that code for the same CDR3. The chain has TRBV30 and TRBJ1-5; D gene ambiguous. The V end was cut by 1 base, the J end by 2 bases, with 3 bases between. The CDR3 spans 12 residues. The V gene's germline CDR1 is GTSNPN and CDR2 SVGIG (reference sequence). The CDR3 DNA is TGTGCCTGGAGTGCCGGCAATCAGCCCCAGCATTTT. Translation: CAWSAGNQPQHF.